What follows is one TCR beta chain and its context. This record belongs to a study of technical replicates of blood from a few donors. The germline gives CDR1 MGHRA, CDR2 YSYEKL. Trimming left V 0 bases short and J 0 bases short, with 12 bases between. CDR3 length equals 16 residues. This table comes from immunoSEQ multiplex PCR, and its TCRdb copy is limited to in-frame clones, with some not included. The sample yields fewer than 100,000 clones, around 95% seen once. The specimen was T cells isolated from PBMCs. The sequence was obtained from a human donor in good health. The genes are TRBV4-1 and TRBJ2-7; TRBD1 is a possible D gene (6 bases). The CDR3 spells CASSQDAWDTSYEQYF. For the CDR3, the DNA is TGCGCCAGCAGCCAAGATGCATGGGACACCTCCTACGAGCAGTACTTC.